What follows describes a single T cell receptor (beta chain). It was CD45RO-negative cells, positively selected for CCR7, that made up naive CD8 cells, with terminally differentiated effector memory CD45RA+ cells excluded. Germline V gene sequence: CDR1 MGHRA, CDR2 YSYEKL. The V end was cut by 7 bases, the J end by 0 bases, with 10 bases between. This CDR3 contains 14 residues. The source of the sample is a study of shared clonotypes between healthy human individuals. Study details: Each donor's CD4 naive and CD4 memory cells filled three plates apiece, CD8 naive two, and CD8 memory one.

The method was immunoSEQ multiplex PCR; TCRdb's version includes in-frame clones alone and lacks a portion of them. The profile shows fewer than 1 million clones, 96% of them singletons. The chain couples TRBV4-1 to TRBJ2-1; no clear D gene. The sequencing sample was made of naive CD8+ T cells sorted from blood. This sequence was found in a man aged 30 to 39 in good health. The CDR3 region is CASNVRVSYNEQFF. CDR3 in DNA: TGCGCCAGCAATGTACGAGTCTCCTACAATGAGCAGTTCTTC.